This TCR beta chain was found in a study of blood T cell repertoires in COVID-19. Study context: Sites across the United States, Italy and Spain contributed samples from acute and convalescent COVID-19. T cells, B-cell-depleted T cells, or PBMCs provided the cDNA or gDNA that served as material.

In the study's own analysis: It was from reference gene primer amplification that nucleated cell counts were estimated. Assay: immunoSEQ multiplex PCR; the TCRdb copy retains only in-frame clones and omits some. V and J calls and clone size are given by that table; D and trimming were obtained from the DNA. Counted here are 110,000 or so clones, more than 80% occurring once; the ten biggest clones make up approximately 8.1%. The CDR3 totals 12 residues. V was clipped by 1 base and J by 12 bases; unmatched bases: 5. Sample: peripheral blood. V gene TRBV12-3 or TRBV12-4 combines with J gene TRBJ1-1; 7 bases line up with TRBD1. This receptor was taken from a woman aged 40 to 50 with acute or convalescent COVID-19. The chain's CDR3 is CASSLGQGNPFF. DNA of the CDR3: TGTGCCAGCAGTTTAGGACAGGGTAACCCTTTCTTT.